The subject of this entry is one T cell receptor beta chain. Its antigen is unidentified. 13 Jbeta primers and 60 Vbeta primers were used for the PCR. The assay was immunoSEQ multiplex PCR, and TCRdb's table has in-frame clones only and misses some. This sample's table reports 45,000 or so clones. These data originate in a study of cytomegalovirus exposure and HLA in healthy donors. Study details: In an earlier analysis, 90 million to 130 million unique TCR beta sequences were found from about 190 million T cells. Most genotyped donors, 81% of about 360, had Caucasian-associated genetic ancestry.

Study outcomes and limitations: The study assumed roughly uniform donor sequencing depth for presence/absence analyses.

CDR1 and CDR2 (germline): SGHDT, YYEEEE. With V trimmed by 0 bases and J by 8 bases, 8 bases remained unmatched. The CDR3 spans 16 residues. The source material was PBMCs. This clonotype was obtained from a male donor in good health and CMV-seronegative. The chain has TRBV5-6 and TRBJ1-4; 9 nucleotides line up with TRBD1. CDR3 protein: CASSLVFGTGREKLFF. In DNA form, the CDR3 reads TGTGCCAGCAGCTTGGTCTTCGGGACAGGGCGCGAAAAACTGTTTTTT.